Described below is a single TCR beta chain sequence and its context. Clones were read by immunoSEQ multiplex PCR, and TCRdb kept only the in-frame ones, dropping some. Of tens of thousands of clones in the sample, about 80% were seen once. These data originate in a study of OX40 agonist ivuxolimab in advanced cancers. As for the study in general: It was ivuxolimab, an agonistic anti-OX40 (CD134) antibody, that patients were treated with.

V lost 1 base to trimming and J lost 2 bases, with 5 bases between them. Germline loops: CDR1 SGHTA, CDR2 FQGNSA. This CDR3 contains 13 residues. The rearrangement joins TRBV7-2 to TRBJ1-1, with D hard to call. The sequence derives from an adult with an advanced solid tumor such as melanoma, head and neck, liver or kidney cancer. The starting material was CD4+ or CD8+ T cells sorted from blood, obtained in a trial of the OX40 agonist ivuxolimab. The CDR3: CASSLDRNTEAFF. CDR3 coding DNA: TGTGCCAGCAGCTTAGACAGAAACACTGAAGCTTTCTTT.